Listed here is a single T cell receptor (beta chain). Its specificity is not known. Clones were read by immunoSEQ multiplex PCR, and TCRdb kept only the in-frame ones, dropping some. This table holds under 45,000 clones, around 93% found once. The record originates from a study of a mutant IDH1 vaccine in newly diagnosed glioma. Study context: Vaccination of patients was performed eight times, in weeks 1, 3, 5, 7, 11, 15, 19 and 23. Beginning 4-6 weeks after radiotherapy alone, or with temozolomide cycles, vaccination took place. General study results and limits: Alterations occurring in top peripheral T cell clonotypes seemed unrelated to pseudoprogression.

Described time point: week 23, last vaccination. Alongside topical imiquimod, each dose of vaccine comprised 300 ug of mutant IDH1 20-mer peptide. With 6 bases removed from V and 1 base from J, the gap between germline ends came to 12 bases. This CDR3 has 14 amino acids. Per germline, CDR1 SGHRS and CDR2 YFSETQ. This sample comprised PBMCs, obtained from a glioma patient whose treatment included an IDH1 peptide vaccine. This TCR came from a man in his fifties or sixties with glioma. The genes are TRBV5-1 and TRBJ2-3; D gene uncertain. Here the CDR3 DNA reads TGCGCCAGCAATGGCCTAGGAGGCACAGATACGCAGTATTTT. It codes for CASNGLGGTDTQYF.